This T cell receptor (beta chain) was captured by sequencing in a study of T-cell memory formation after mild COVID-19. For the study at large: The study found TCR clusters largely donor specific. Study findings and constraints: Clones shrinking from day 15 to 85 showed even CD4/CD8 mixes; later expanders tilted CD4+.

Sample barcodes and UMIs were carried by the TCR alpha and TCR beta cDNA libraries that 5'RACE generated with constant-segment primers. Each CDR3 protein is one row after TCRdb ran MiXCR on the 5' RACE reads. The sample holds about 110,000 distinct CDR3 sequences, around an eighth seen once. The CDR3 is made up of 16 amino acids. Germline V CDR1 and CDR2: LGHNA, YSLEER. J gave up 9 bases and V 4 bases, and 14 bases lay outside the gene matches. This clonotype was seen a handful of times. No antigen is known for it. V usage is TRBV4-3 and J usage is TRBJ2-1, with 8 nucleotides matching TRBD2. This sequence originates from an adult woman who had mild COVID-19 (a few samples of this study predate the infection). Cell type and time point are not known. Sequenced input: PBMCs or a T cell subset sorted from them (not recorded which). CDR3 protein: CASSLLRPAGACEQFF. CDR3 bases: TGCGCCAGCAGCCTCCTCCGACCAGCGGGAGCGTGTGAGCAGTTCTTC.